In its sample, the clone carrying this TCR beta chain was seen a few times. The data were taken from a study of T-cell reconstitution after alpha-beta-depleted transplantation in children. Unique molecular identifiers were incorporated during preparation of the TCRbeta library. TCRdb re-derived calls from the PCR reads in MiXCR, one entry per CDR3 protein. Of around 680,000 distinct CDR3 sequences in the sample, 15% to 20% were seen once. Germline CDR1 LNHNV, CDR2 YYDKDF (reference sequence). The CDR3 runs to 15 residues. Trimming removed 2 bases at V and 1 base at J, with 11 bases between. The chain couples TRBV15 to TRBJ2-5; maybe TRBD1 (6 bases). The sequence came from a human donor who donated a stem cell graft to a child with acute myeloid leukemia. This sample comprised PBMCs from the stem cell graft donor, obtained from the stem cell graft. CDR3 residues: CATSRPRDTQETQYF. DNA for the CDR3: TGTGCCACCAGCAGACCTCGGGACACCCAAGAGACCCAGTACTTC.